A selection of T cell receptor beta chains follows, all from one sample in a study of blood T cell repertoires in COVID-19. The data were produced by immunoSEQ multiplex PCR, yet TCRdb's version contains in-frame clones alone and is incomplete. Seen here are 200,000 or so clones, roughly 86% observed once, and the top ten hold 4.5% to 5.5%. The sequenced sample was peripheral blood. The source is a woman between 65 and 79 years old with active or convalescent COVID-19. Both conserved end residues are part of each CDR3. Each record gives: J gene, clone size, V gene, D gene, CDR3 protein, CDR3 DNA. A D gene is named only where the DNA matches it firmly. Only part of the rows carry a size: once, few, many, or a class if the clone is expanded.

>TRBJ2-2|NA|TRBV19|TRBD1
CATDRDRGPGELFF
TGTGCCACCGACCGGGACAGGGGGCCCGGGGAGCTGTTTTTT
>TRBJ2-4|NA|TRBV24-1|TRBD1
CATSDPWDRKNIQYF
TGTGCCACCAGTGATCCGTGGGACAGGAAAAACATTCAGTACTTC
>TRBJ1-5|NA|TRBV10-1|TRBD1
CASSAFFLRDRGQQPQHF
TGCGCCAGCAGTGCTTTTTTTTTACGGGACAGGGGGCAACAGCCCCAGCATTTT
>TRBJ2-1|NA|TRBV27|TRBD2
CASRRTSGYYNEQFF
TGTGCCAGCAGAAGGACTAGCGGGTATTACAATGAGCAGTTCTTC
>TRBJ2-2|NA|TRBV4-1|TRBD2
CASSPSGRDTGELFF
TGCGCCAGCAGTCCTAGCGGGAGAGACACCGGGGAGCTGTTTTTT
>TRBJ2-7|NA|TRBV2|NA
CASSRQVYEQYF
TGTGCCAGCAGCCGACAGGTTTACGAGCAGTACTTC
>TRBJ2-1|NA|TRBV7-3|TRBD2
CASSPVVSGRPLGNEQFF
TGTGCCAGCAGCCCCGTGGTTAGCGGGAGGCCCCTCGGTAATGAGCAGTTCTTC
>TRBJ2-7|NA|TRBV6-6|TRBD1
CASSYTGQGVYEQYF
TGTGCCAGCAGTTACACCGGACAGGGGGTCTACGAGCAGTACTTC
>TRBJ2-2|NA|TRBV15|NA
CATSRVEGSGELFF
TGTGCCACCAGCAGAGTGGAGGGGTCCGGGGAGCTGTTTTTT
>TRBJ1-1|few|TRBV6-5|TRBD1
CASNPGQVGTEAFF
TGTGCCAGCAACCCGGGACAGGTGGGCACTGAAGCTTTCTTT
>TRBJ2-2|NA|TRBV6-2/TRBV6-3|TRBD1
CASSTYGRGLAGELFF
TGTGCCAGCAGTACCTACGGCAGGGGGCTCGCCGGGGAGCTGTTTTTT
>TRBJ1-1|once|TRBV20-1|TRBD1
CSASLAGGGNTEAFF
TGCAGTGCTAGTCTGGCAGGGGGCGGGAACACTGAAGCTTTCTTT
>TRBJ2-2|once|TRBV9|NA
CASARGGTNTGELFF
TGTGCCAGCGCGAGAGGCGGGACGAACACCGGGGAGCTGTTTTTT
>TRBJ2-2|NA|TRBV11-3|NA
CASSPQSLTGELFF
TGTGCCAGCAGCCCGCAGTCCCTCACCGGGGAGCTGTTTTTT
>TRBJ2-7|once|TRBV11-2|NA
CASSVQLESEQYF
TGTGCCAGCAGCGTCCAACTAGAGTCCGAGCAGTACTTC
>TRBJ1-1|NA|TRBV2|NA
CASRFQGDTEAFF
TGTGCCAGCCGTTTCCAGGGTGACACTGAAGCTTTCTTT
>TRBJ2-5|NA|TRBV5-1|TRBD2
CASSLAAGDGTQYF
TGCGCCAGCAGCTTGGCGGCGGGGGATGGGACCCAGTACTTC
>TRBJ1-4|NA|TRBV7-9|NA
CASTQTGFDSGYEKLFF
TGTGCCAGCACCCAGACAGGATTCGATAGCGGGTATGAAAAACTGTTTTTT
>TRBJ2-1|NA|TRBV3-1/TRBV3-2|TRBD2
CASSQRVLAGGNEQFF
TGTGCCAGCAGCCAAAGGGTACTAGCGGGAGGTAATGAGCAGTTCTTC
>TRBJ2-3|NA|TRBV7-2|NA
CASSFSSRDTQYF
TGTGCCAGCAGCTTCTCTAGCAGGGATACGCAGTATTTT
>TRBJ1-2|NA|TRBV6-6|TRBD1
CASSMDRGYGYTF
TGTGCCAGCAGTATGGACAGGGGCTATGGCTACACCTTC
>TRBJ1-4|NA|TRBV5-1|TRBD1
CASRIRGPNEKLFF
TGCGCCAGCAGAATTAGGGGGCCTAATGAAAAACTGTTTTTT
>TRBJ1-5|once|TRBV15|TRBD1
CATSRRTGANNQPQHF
TGTGCCACCAGCCGCCGGACAGGTGCGAACAATCAGCCCCAGCATTTT
>TRBJ1-5|NA|TRBV19|NA
CASSIASQPQHF
TGTGCCAGTAGTATAGCCTCTCAGCCCCAGCATTTT
>TRBJ2-7|once|TRBV3-1/TRBV3-2|TRBD2
CASSPNLLLAGDYEQYF
TGTGCCAGCAGCCCAAATTTACTACTAGCGGGAGACTACGAGCAGTACTTC
>TRBJ2-5|NA|TRBV6-2/TRBV6-3|TRBD2
CASSYSLGGLAGVESQETQYF
TGTGCCAGCAGTTATTCCCTCGGGGGACTAGCGGGAGTTGAATCCCAAGAGACCCAGTACTTC
>TRBJ2-7|NA|TRBV5-1|TRBD2
CASSSSGRASYEQYF
TGCGCCAGCAGCTCTAGCGGGAGGGCCTCCTACGAGCAGTACTTC
>TRBJ1-1|NA|TRBV2|NA
CASSEVGIEAFF
TGTGCCAGCAGTGAGGTGGGCATAGAAGCTTTCTTT
>TRBJ2-7|NA|TRBV6-5|NA
CASSPGYSYEQYF
TGTGCCAGCAGCCCCGGGTACTCCTACGAGCAGTACTTC
>TRBJ2-4|NA|TRBV28|NA
CASIPGLGGAKNIQYF
TGTGCCAGCATCCCGGGCCTCGGAGGCGCCAAAAACATTCAGTACTTC
>TRBJ2-4|NA|TRBV7-9|TRBD1
CASSSPGQGLKNIQYF
TGTGCCAGCAGCTCCCCCGGACAGGGCCTAAAAAACATTCAGTACTTC
>TRBJ2-7|NA|TRBV6-5|TRBD2
CASSSWTSGIVYEQYF
TGTGCCAGCAGTTCCTGGACTAGCGGGATTGTGTACGAGCAGTACTTC
>TRBJ1-1|NA|TRBV5-5|NA
CASSPTPGLISQAFF
TGTGCCAGCAGCCCGACCCCGGGACTAATAAGTCAAGCTTTCTTT
>TRBJ1-6|NA|TRBV4-1|TRBD1
CASSPSGTGANSPLHF
TGCGCCAGCAGCCCGTCGGGGACAGGGGCGAATTCACCCCTCCACTTT
>TRBJ1-4|NA|TRBV5-1|TRBD1
CASSLGGTNEKLFF
TGCGCCAGCAGCTTAGGGGGCACTAATGAAAAACTGTTTTTT